Presented here are 8 T cell receptor beta chains from one specimen sequenced in a study of breast tumors, draining lymph nodes, adjacent tissues. MiXCR, run by TCRdb on the multiplex PCR reads, gives a single entry per CDR3 protein. The sample contains fewer than 90,000 distinct CDR3 sequences, over 25% of which appear only once. Samples came from axillary lymph nodes draining the breast cancer. Sequenced: axillary lymph node tissue. The receptors shown here come from a female donor with breast cancer. Some clones in this sample may be carry-over from other donors' samples.

This clonotype was seen at least ten times. Here the CDR3 reads CASSRLGQETQYF. CDR3 DNA: TGTGCCAGCAGTAGGTTAGGCCAAGAGACCCAGTACTTC. The rearrangement joins TRBV6-5 to TRBJ2-5; D is unresolved. CDR3 length equals 13 residues. The V gene lost 5 bases and the J gene lost 1 base, with 8 bases spanning the gap. Germline V gene sequence: CDR1 MNHEY, CDR2 SVGAGI.

This clonotype appeared many times. The chain recombines TRBV4-3 with TRBJ2-3; D not resolved. V was trimmed by 1 base and J by 2 bases, leaving 7 bases between them. CDR3 size: 14 residues. The V gene's germline CDR1 is LGHNA and CDR2 YSLEER. The CDR3 here is CASSQVGNTDTQYF. The DNA of the CDR3 is TGCGCCAGCAGCCAAGTCGGCAACACAGATACGCAGTATTTT.

This clonotype was counted at least ten times. The genes are TRBV20-1 and TRBJ2-7, with TRBD1 matching over 8 bases. Unmatched junction bases numbered 13, after V lost 6 bases and J lost 0 bases. The germline gives CDR1 DFQATT, CDR2 SNEGSKA (reference sequence). The CDR3 consists of 16 residues. CDR3 bases: TGCAGTGCCCCTACCGAAAGGACAGGGTTCTCCTACGAGCAGTACTTC. As protein: CSAPTERTGFSYEQYF.

Comments on this clonotype: A clone one base away is much larger, so this may be a read error. This rearrangement joins TRBV5-1 to TRBJ2-2; 13 positions agree with TRBD2. The germline V gene has CDR1 SGHRS and CDR2 YFSETQ. V shed 0 bases, J shed 6 bases, and the junction held 8 bases outside the gene matches. This CDR3 has 18 amino acids. In nucleotides, the CDR3 is TGCGCCAGCAGCTTGGAACTAGCGGGAGGGCCAAGGGCCGGGGAGCTGTTTTTT. Translating it yields CASSLELAGGPRAGELFF.

This clonotype has at least ten counts. The chain couples TRBV29-1 to TRBJ1-4; possibly TRBD1 for D (5 bases). CDR1 and CDR2 (germline): SQVTM, ANQGSEA. Between the trimmed V and J ends, which lost 3 bases and 7 bases, there was a span of 9 bases. CDR3 length: 12 amino acids. The CDR3, as DNA: TGCAGCGTTGACCAGGGCAGTGAAAAACTGTTTTTT. This translates into CSVDQGSEKLFF.

This clonotype occurred many times. The rearrangement links TRBV5-1 to TRBJ2-2; 8 bases are shared with TRBD1. The CDR3 has 16 amino acids. CDR1 is SGHRS, CDR2 YFSETQ, per germline. The ends lost 4 bases at V and 5 bases at J; junction bases unmatched: 10. The CDR3 loop reads CASSDRGDASTGELFF. CDR3 nucleotide sequence: TGCGCCAGCAGCGACAGGGGCGACGCGAGTACCGGGGAGCTGTTTTTT.

In the case of this clonotype: A read error may be the cause here, since a much bigger clone is one base away. The chain is built from TRBV5-5 and TRBJ1-2, with D unresolved. Germline loops: CDR1 SGHKS, CDR2 YYEKEE (reference sequence). The length of the CDR3 is 13 residues. With 0 bases removed from V and 4 bases from J, the gap between germline ends came to 7 bases. CDR3 protein: CASSLDLTYGYTF. DNA for the CDR3: TGTGCCAGCAGCTTGGATCTAACCTATGGCTACACCTTC.

This clonotype was counted at least ten times. A much more abundant neighbour one base away suggests this may be a read error. This sequence joins TRBV4-2 and TRBJ1-2, with D unresolved. The ends were cut back, 0 bases at V and 7 bases at J, with 21 bases in the middle. Germline CDR1 is LGHNA and CDR2 is YNFKEQ. The CDR3 loop spans 17 amino acids. The CDR3 bases are TGTGCCAGCAGCCAAGATCTCCGTTCCGTGGACGGTGGTGGCTACACCTTC. Translating gives CASSQDLRSVDGGGYTF.